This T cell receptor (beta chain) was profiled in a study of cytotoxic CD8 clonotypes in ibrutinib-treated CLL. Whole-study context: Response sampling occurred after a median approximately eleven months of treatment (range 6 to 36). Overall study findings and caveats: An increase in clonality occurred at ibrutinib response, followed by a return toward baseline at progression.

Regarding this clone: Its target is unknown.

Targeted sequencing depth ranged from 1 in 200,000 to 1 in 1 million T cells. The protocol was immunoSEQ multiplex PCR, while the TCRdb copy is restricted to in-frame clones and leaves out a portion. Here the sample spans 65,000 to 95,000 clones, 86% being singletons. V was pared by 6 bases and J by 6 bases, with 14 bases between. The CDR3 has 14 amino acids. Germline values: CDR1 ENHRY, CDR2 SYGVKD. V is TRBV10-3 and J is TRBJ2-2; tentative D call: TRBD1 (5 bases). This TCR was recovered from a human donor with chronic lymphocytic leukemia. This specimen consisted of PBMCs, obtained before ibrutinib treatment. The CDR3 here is CAIRTDSSSGELFF. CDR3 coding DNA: TGTGCCATCAGGACCGACAGTTCCTCCGGGGAGCTGTTTTTT.